This T cell receptor beta chain is from a study of identifying expanded T cells in peripheral blood. The germline V and J ends were trimmed by 5 bases and 15 bases, with 11 bases remaining between them. This CDR3 is 10 amino acids long. Germline-derived CDR1 and CDR2 are KGHSH and LQKENI. With regard to this clone: Its specificity is not known.

Whole-study results and caveats: Technical replicates showed around 1.3 changed clones; about 2 weeks about 16; four weeks 19. Roughly two-week clone count variance significantly increased as total template count grew.

The protocol was immunoSEQ multiplex PCR, while the TCRdb copy is restricted to in-frame clones and leaves out a portion. The data hold approximately 120,000 clones, with about 88% observed a single time. Healthy donors had no documented immune events, such as infections, while sampled. The receptor's source is a person aged 18 to 70 in good health. Input material: blood. The rearrangement uses TRBV18 and TRBJ2-1; perhaps TRBD1 as D (5 bases). The CDR3 region is CASSSDTLFF. The CDR3 bases are TGTGCCAGCTCATCGGACACATTGTTCTTC.